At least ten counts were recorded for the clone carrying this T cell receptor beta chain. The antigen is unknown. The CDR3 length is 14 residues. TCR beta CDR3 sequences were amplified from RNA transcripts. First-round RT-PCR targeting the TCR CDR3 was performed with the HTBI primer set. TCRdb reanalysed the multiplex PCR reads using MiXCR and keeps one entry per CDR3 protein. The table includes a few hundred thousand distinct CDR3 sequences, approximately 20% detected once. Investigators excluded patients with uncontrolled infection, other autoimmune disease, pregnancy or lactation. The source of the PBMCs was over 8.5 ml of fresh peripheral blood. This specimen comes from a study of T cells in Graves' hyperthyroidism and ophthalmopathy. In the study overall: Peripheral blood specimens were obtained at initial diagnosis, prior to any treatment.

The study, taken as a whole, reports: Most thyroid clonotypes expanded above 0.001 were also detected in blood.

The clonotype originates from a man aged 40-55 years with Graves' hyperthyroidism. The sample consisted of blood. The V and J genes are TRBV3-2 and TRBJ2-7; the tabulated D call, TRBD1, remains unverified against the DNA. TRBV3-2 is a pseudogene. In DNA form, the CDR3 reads TGTGCCAGCAGCCAAGGGCGCCGTGGCTACGAGCAGTACTTC. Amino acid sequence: CASSQGRRGYEQYF.